Given below is one T cell receptor beta chain in context. Its antigen is unknown. No base quality information exists; no much larger clone differs at one position. The sample's time point label, decoded: persistent/refractory GD, antithyroid drugs over 5 years with positive TRAb. For both TCR sequencing and RNA sequencing, RNA was extracted from PBMCs in TRIzol. Graves' disease was diagnosed according to American Thyroid Association guidelines. Patients were recruited from an endocrinology department in Xi'an, China. Each patient gave around 9 milliliters of peripheral blood, collected in an EDTA anticoagulant tube. PBMCs were isolated by Ficoll Paque Plus density gradient separation without further T cell sorting. An Agilent 2100 Bioanalyzer and agarose gel were used to check RNA quality, and a NanoDrop 2000 was used to measure RNA concentration. This sample was included in a study of regulatory T cells in long-lasting Graves disease (dated by TCRdb to the early 2020s). Broadly, across the study: To count as having persistent Graves' disease, a patient had to have received antithyroid drug treatment for over 5 years with TSH receptor autoantibodies remaining persistently positive. Persistent Graves' disease patients were compared with newly diagnosed Graves' disease patients by peripheral blood TCR sequencing and RNA sequencing. The study was registered as a clinical trial and conducted in China. A total of around 35 samples were covered by TCR sequencing, comprising approximately 13 persistent and about 20 newly diagnosed Graves' disease patients. On average, persistent Graves' disease patients in the clinical cohort had been on antithyroid drugs for approximately ten years.

Results the study describes overall, beyond this receptor: Lower TCR Shannon entropy and fewer highly expanded clones were observed in persistent Graves' disease patients than in newly diagnosed patients, which suggested clonal expansion. Sequencing and analysis were restricted to the TCR beta chain. Patients with persistent disease shared more public clonotypes (around 2,500) than newly diagnosed patients did (around 1,000). The authors noted that the small sample size was a limitation that may lower accuracy. The study examined only peripheral blood because the primary lesion, thyroid tissue, could not be accessed.

Receptor amplification or capture employed multiplex PCR. TCRdb shows the sequencer as Illumina HiSeq 4000. To build TCR beta libraries, CDR3 regions were amplified by Arm-PCR using iRepertoire HTBI primers. PCR products were gel purified before sequencing. As for the original processing: A total of some 60 TRBV and some 15 TRBJ segments were identified across samples and were used for gene usage analysis of CDR3 amino acid clonotypes. COPE and FqMerger were used to merge the filtered high-quality paired reads into contigs. BLAST was used to align contigs to the IMGT TRBV, TRBD and TRBJ reference genes, and CDR3 was defined following IMGT. Highly expanded clones were defined as clonotypes with a frequency above 0.1%. Repertoire diversity was measured by Shannon entropy, and V-J evenness by the Gini coefficient. A clonotype was considered public if more than one individual shared it. TCRdb applied fastp at Q25 and MiXCR to the public reads, then kept only in-frame beta chains. Identical CDR3 proteins give one entry, which carries the most common genes and DNA. In this record, the V and J calls reflect TCRdb's handling and not the investigators' own analysis. The sample contains 250,000 to 300,000 distinct CDR3 sequences, more than 20% of them found a single time. Roughly 50% of the sample is held by the ten biggest clonotypes.

The sequence derives from a female donor with Graves disease. Sample: peripheral blood mononuclear cells (PBMCs), taken when the disease was refractory, from a patient treated with antithyroid drugs.

In nucleotides, the sequence is TGTGCCAGCAGTGAATTGGGACTGGGGCAGGGAGAGCAGTACTTC. Its protein product is CASSELGLGQGEQYF. Recombination connected TRBV25-1 to TRBJ2-7; perhaps TRBD2 is the D gene, with 6 bases matching. Cut back by 1 base and 7 bases, the V and J ends lie 17 bases apart. CDR1 and CDR2 are read off the germline V gene as MGHDK and SYGVNS. The CDR3 contains 15 residues, cysteine and phenylalanine counted. Just CDR3 DNA is preserved here, 45 bases in frame from base 1.